This T cell receptor (beta chain) is from a study of shared clonotypes between healthy human individuals. Study findings and constraints: Naive subsets usually exceeded memory subsets in estimated richness. The sharing of 4.5% to 6.5% of naive CD4 clonotypes was seen across a few donors. A reduction in generation probabilities was seen for non-shared clonotypes relative to those shared by all four donors.

At the deep level, the assay was run. Clones were read by immunoSEQ multiplex PCR, and TCRdb kept only the in-frame ones, dropping some. Among some 2,100,000 clones listed, under 95% were seen once. CD45RO-negative, CCR7-selected cells formed the naive CD8 fraction, which excluded terminally differentiated effector memory CD45RA+ cells. In regard to this clone: Antigen unknown.

The sample taken for sequencing was naive CD8+ T cells from PBMCs. The TCR sequence derives from a man between 18 and 29 years old in good health. Some clones in this sample may be carry-over from other donors' samples.

The CDR3 is CASTPRLAYNEQFF. The CDR3 DNA sequence: TGCGCCAGCACCCCCCGACTAGCTTACAATGAGCAGTTCTTC. The chain is built from TRBV5-1 and TRBJ2-1; 7 nucleotides match TRBD2. CDR1 and CDR2 from the germline V gene are SGHRS and YFSETQ. V dropped 6 bases and J dropped 4; count of bases not matched to a gene: 7. The CDR3 runs to 14 residues.